One and the same sample provided the 14 T cell receptor beta chains below, sequenced in a study of cytomegalovirus exposure and HLA in healthy donors. The PCR ran on 60 Vbeta and 13 Jbeta primers. Measured with immunoSEQ multiplex PCR; TCRdb has only the in-frame clones, and not every one. The sample consists of about 130,000 clones, 78% of them appearing once. Sequences were obtained from PBMCs. The receptors come from a man between 25 and 39 years old in good health and CMV-seropositive.

The chain links TRBV30 to TRBJ2-3, with TRBD1 matching 8 bases. This CDR3 contains 15 residues. Per the germline V gene, CDR1 is GTSNPN and CDR2 is SVGIG (reference sequence). V shed 3 bases and J 1 base; nucleotides not matched to a gene: 6. For the CDR3, the DNA is TGTGCCTGGAGACGACAGGGGATTGGCACAGATACGCAGTATTTT. Encoded protein: CAWRRQGIGTDTQYF. The full variable domain, completed using reference TRBV30 and TRBJ2-3, is SQTIHQWPATLVQPVGSPLSLECTVEGTSNPNLYWYRQAAGRGLQLLFYSVGIGQISSEVPQNLSASRPQDRQFILSSKKLLLSDSGFYLCAWRRQGIGTDTQYFGPGTRLTVL.

The V call is TRBV4-2, the J call TRBJ2-2; 7 bases align to TRBD1. The CDR3 contains 16 residues. Per germline, CDR1 LGHNA and CDR2 YNFKEQ. Losses at the gene ends were 3 bases for V and 0 bases for J; bases not matched to a gene: 4. CDR3 residues: CASSHWDSSNTGELFF. CDR3 bases: TGTGCCAGCAGCCACTGGGACAGCTCGAACACCGGGGAGCTGTTTTTT.

This clone was seen just once. The chain recombines TRBV19 with TRBJ2-4, with D hard to call. Germline loops: CDR1 LNHDA, CDR2 SQIVND (reference sequence). The CDR3 contains 11 residues. V was trimmed by 10 bases and J by 4 bases, leaving 8 bases between them. CDR3 DNA sequence: TGTGCCACCTCGGGTAAAAACATTCAGTACTTC. Translated, it gives CATSGKNIQYF.

This rearrangement joins TRBV4-1 to TRBJ2-7, with D unresolved. The CDR3 extends over 15 amino acids. CDR1 and CDR2 from the germline V gene are MGHRA and YSYEKL. V gave up 0 bases and J gave up 0 bases, with 9 bases separating them. CDR3 in amino acids: CASSQDVVSSYEQYF. As DNA, the CDR3 is TGCGCCAGCAGCCAAGATGTCGTCAGCTCCTACGAGCAGTACTTC.

The V call is TRBV28, the J call TRBJ2-7; 9 bases line up with TRBD2. The CDR3 covers 14 residues. Looked up from germline, CDR1 is MDHEN and CDR2 is SYDVKM. Trimming removed 5 bases from V and 2 bases from J; junction bases left unmatched: 4. The CDR3 reads CASSRTSAAYEQYF. DNA for the CDR3: TGTGCCAGCAGTAGGACTAGCGCCGCCTACGAGCAGTACTTC.

This rearrangement joins TRBV2 to TRBJ1-3; TRBD1 agrees at 9 bases. Germline V gene lookup returns CDR1 SNHLY and CDR2 FYNNEI. The CDR3 length is 18 residues. The V segment lost 2 bases and the J segment 0 bases; nucleotides outside the gene matches: 8. CDR3 in DNA: TGTGCCAGCAGTGAAATTGGGACAGGGCCCTACTCTGGAAACACCATATATTTT. This encodes CASSEIGTGPYSGNTIYF.

The chain uses TRBV30 and TRBJ2-3; 9 bases align to TRBD2. V gave up 3 bases and J gave up 2 bases; unmatched junction bases: 3. Germline CDR1 GTSNPN, CDR2 SVGIG (reference sequence). The CDR3 loop spans 14 amino acids. The CDR3: CAWSPSGITDTQYF. In nucleotides, the CDR3 is TGTGCCTGGAGCCCTAGCGGGATCACAGATACGCAGTATTTT.

The chain couples TRBV9 to TRBJ1-1; TRBD1 matches at 7 bases. Germline trimming cut 3 bases from V and 1 base from J; bases unmatched to any gene: 6. The CDR3 is 15 residues long. Germline CDR1 SGDLS, CDR2 YYNGEE. The CDR3 reads CASSARDRANTEAFF. Here the CDR3 DNA reads TGTGCCAGCAGCGCCCGGGACAGAGCGAACACTGAAGCTTTCTTT.

The chain recombines TRBV11-3 with TRBJ2-3; 7 bases are shared with TRBD1. Germline trimming cut 1 base from V and 4 bases from J; bases unmatched to any gene: 2. The CDR3 covers 14 residues. Germline CDR1 and CDR2: SGHNT and YENEEA. The CDR3 region has the DNA TGTGCCAGCAGCTTAGGGCAGGGGGCAGATACGCAGTATTTT. The encoded protein is CASSLGQGADTQYF.

The chain has TRBV7-9 and TRBJ1-2; a possible D gene is TRBD1 (5 bases). CDR1 and CDR2 from the germline V gene are SEHNR and FQNEAQ (reference sequence). Trimming left V 3 bases short and J 4 bases short, with 21 bases between. This CDR3 comprises 17 residues. The CDR3 DNA reads as TGTGCCAGCAGCTTGGGGGGTTCAGGGCCAAGCAGCTATGGCTACACCTTC. It is translated as CASSLGGSGPSSYGYTF.

The chain employs TRBV27 and TRBJ2-1, with 8 bases matching TRBD2. The germline V gene has CDR1 MNHEY and CDR2 SMNVEV (reference sequence). With V trimmed by 6 bases and J by 3 bases, 13 bases remained unmatched. The CDR3 totals 17 residues. Written as DNA, the CDR3 is TGTGCCAGCAGCTCCGATCTGGTAGCGGGAAGCTACAATGAGCAGTTCTTC. This sequence encodes CASSSDLVAGSYNEQFF.

V is TRBV6-5 and J is TRBJ2-7; 9 bases map to TRBD1. The CDR3 totals 14 residues. The trim removed 5 bases at V and 5 bases at J, leaving 7 bases unmatched. The germline V gene has CDR1 MNHEY and CDR2 SVGAGI. CDR3 protein: CASSRTGAPDEQYF. CDR3 DNA: TGTGCCAGCAGTCGGACAGGGGCCCCGGACGAGCAGTACTTC.

This clone turned up a few times. The J gene is TRBJ2-7, the V gene TRBV25-1; D is undetermined. The germline V gene has CDR1 MGHDK and CDR2 SYGVNS. The CDR3 consists of 11 residues. V lost 3 bases, J lost 4 bases, and 4 bases lay in between. The CDR3 DNA reads as TGTGCCAGCAGTGATCTGTACGAGCAGTACTTC. Protein: CASSDLYEQYF.

The CDR3 loop reads CASSLSSDTGPQHF. The CDR3 DNA reads TGTGCCAGCAGCCTTTCGTCCGACACCGGCCCCCAGCATTTT. This chain uses TRBV7-2 with TRBJ1-5; D unresolved. CDR3 length: 14 residues. Germline CDR1 reads SGHTA; CDR2 reads FQGNSA. Trimming stripped 5 bases from V and 10 bases from J, with 18 bases between.